This paragraph reports one T cell receptor beta chain. The table came from immunoSEQ multiplex PCR; TCRdb's copy has only in-frame clones and leaves some out. The data contain about 160,000 clones, roughly 80% of them singletons. The data originate from a study of blood T cell repertoires in COVID-19. The V gene lost 5 bases and the J gene lost 9 bases, with 8 bases spanning the gap. There are 10 residues in the CDR3. The germline V gene has CDR1 SGHVS and CDR2 FQNEAQ. This sequence originates from a woman aged 40-49 years with acute COVID-19. The genes are TRBV7-8 and TRBJ2-7; D is undetermined. Sequences were obtained from PBMCs or T cells enriched from blood (not recorded which). The CDR3 loop reads CASSPGPQYV. Here the CDR3 DNA reads TGTGCCAGCAGCCCAGGTCCGCAGTACGTC.